One sample yielded the 27 T cell receptor beta chains listed below, sequenced in a study of blood T cell repertoires in COVID-19. Repertoires were generated with immunoSEQ multiplex PCR, while TCRdb's copy carries only in-frame clones and drops some. The table has under 150,000 clones, roughly four fifths seen once; the top ten hold under 15%. Sample: peripheral blood. The receptors shown here come from a man older than 75 with acute or convalescent COVID-19.

The chain recombines TRBV6-5 with TRBJ2-7, with 10 bases matching TRBD1. The ends lost 2 bases at V and 7 bases at J; junction bases unmatched: 8. Germline CDR1 reads MNHEY; CDR2 reads SVGAGI. This CDR3 has 15 residues. CDR3: CASSYGRQGAGEQYF. CDR3 sequence (DNA): TGTGCCAGCAGTTACGGGCGACAGGGGGCTGGGGAGCAGTACTTC.

The sample holds a few counts of this clone. The chain uses TRBV5-6 and TRBJ2-7; no clear D. Deletions cut 3 bases from V and 2 bases from J, with 12 bases between. CDR3 length equals 14 residues. Looked up from germline, CDR1 is SGHDT and CDR2 is YYEEEE. CDR3 coding DNA: TGTGCCAGCAGCTGGTGGGTAGCCACCTACGAGCAGTACTTC. It translates to CASSWWVATYEQYF.

The chain uses TRBV29-1 and TRBJ1-2; tentatively, D is TRBD1 (6 bases). The CDR3 has 13 residues. V was clipped by 6 bases and J by 7 bases, with 18 bases between them. Germline V gives CDR1 SQVTM, CDR2 ANQGSEA. CDR3 amino acids: CSVDSGGLGGYTF. For the CDR3, the DNA is TGCAGCGTCGATTCGGGGGGGCTCGGTGGCTACACCTTC.

The V and J genes are TRBV7-3 and TRBJ2-3; 8 bases are shared with TRBD1. From germline, CDR1 is SGHTA and CDR2 FQGTGA. CDR3 length: 17 amino acids. J gave up 3 bases and V 1 base, and 9 bases lay outside the gene matches. The CDR3 DNA reads as TGTGCCAGCAGCTTAAGTTTCGACAGGGGTGGGACAGATACGCAGTATTTT. Its translation: CASSLSFDRGGTDTQYF.

The chain couples TRBV5-6 to TRBJ1-1; unclear D gene. V dropped 4 bases and J dropped 0 bases, with 10 bases sitting between them. The germline CDR1 and CDR2 sequences are SGHDT and YYEEEE. CDR3 length: 14 amino acids. The CDR3: CASSRLLMNTEAFF. CDR3 in DNA: TGTGCCAGCAGCCGTCTACTAATGAACACTGAAGCTTTCTTT.

This chain links TRBV4-2 with TRBJ1-1; 9 positions match TRBD1. This CDR3 is 15 amino acids long. The V gene end was trimmed by 4 bases and the J gene end by 5 bases; junction bases not matched to a gene: 8. CDR1 and CDR2 from the germline V gene are LGHNA and YNFKEQ. CDR3 amino acids: CASSRRDREGTEAFF. The CDR3 bases are TGTGCCAGCAGCCGAAGGGACAGGGAAGGAACTGAAGCTTTCTTT.

The chain is built from TRBV7-8 and TRBJ2-2; TRBD2 agrees at 9 bases. Trimming took 7 bases from V and 1 from J; bases not matched to a gene: 7. Looked up from germline, CDR1 is SGHVS and CDR2 is FQNEAQ. The CDR3 covers 16 residues. CDR3 bases: TGTGCCAGCACCCAACAAGCGGGGGGGAACACCGGGGAGCTGTTTTTT. Encoded protein: CASTQQAGGNTGELFF.

The V and J genes are TRBV7-8 and TRBJ1-1; no clear D gene. This CDR3 comprises 14 residues. The germline V gene has CDR1 SGHVS and CDR2 FQNEAQ. V was shortened by 5 bases and J by 1 base, with 11 bases between the two germline ends. CDR3 sequence (DNA): TGTGCCAGCAGCCCAGAGGGTCGGAACACTGAAGCTTTCTTT. It yields the protein CASSPEGRNTEAFF.

The V call is TRBV10-3, the J call TRBJ2-3, with TRBD1 matching 9 bases. Germline lookup yields CDR1 ENHRY and CDR2 SYGVKD. CDR3 size: 16 residues. V dropped 6 bases and J dropped 3; count of bases not matched to a gene: 10. The CDR3 coding sequence is TGTGCCATCAGGAGAGACAGGGGGATAGGAACAGATACGCAGTATTTT. Protein product: CAIRRDRGIGTDTQYF.

The chain couples TRBV27 to TRBJ1-2, with 8 bases that match TRBD1. The CDR3 has 15 residues. J was trimmed by 8 bases and V by 10 bases; bases with no gene match: 18. Germline V lookup: CDR1 MNHEY, CDR2 SMNVEV (reference sequence). CDR3 nucleotide sequence: TGTGCCACAGCAGATTTAAAGCTCAGGGGGCTCGGCTACACCTTC. This encodes CATADLKLRGLGYTF.

The chain carries TRBV7-3 and TRBJ2-3, with 8 positions matching TRBD2. CDR3 size: 11 residues. J was trimmed by 10 bases and V by 5 bases; bases with no gene match: 2. Germline V CDR1 and CDR2: SGHTA, FQGTGA. The CDR3 spells CASSVGGAQYF. The CDR3, as DNA: TGTGCCAGCAGCGTCGGGGGGGCGCAGTATTTT.

This clone was counted a few times. The V call is TRBV10-3, the J call TRBJ1-2; D is ambiguous. Germline V gives CDR1 ENHRY, CDR2 SYGVKD. The CDR3 covers 13 residues. V was shortened by 5 bases and J by 1 base, with 8 bases between the two germline ends. The DNA of the CDR3 is TGTGCCATCAGTTTGGCCGATAACTATGGCTACACCTTC. Translation gives CAISLADNYGYTF.

This chain connects TRBV19 to TRBJ1-5, with D perhaps TRBD1 (6 bases). The V gene lost 4 bases and the J gene lost 3 bases, with 10 bases spanning the gap. Germline CDR1 and CDR2: LNHDA and SQIVND (reference sequence). CDR3 size: 14 residues. This CDR3 reads CASSTGQFNQPQHF. The CDR3 DNA follows: TGTGCCAGTAGTACTGGACAGTTCAATCAGCCCCAGCATTTT. The full variable domain, rest sourced from reference TRBV19 and TRBJ1-5, is DGGITQSPKYLFRKEGQNVTLSCEQNLNHDAMYWYRQDPGQGLRLIYYSQIVNDFQKGDIAEGYSVSREKKESFPLTVTSAQKNPTAFYLCASSTGQFNQPQHFGDGTRLSIL.

On this clone itself: A clone one base away is much larger, so this may be a read error. The V call is TRBV2, the J call TRBJ1-5; D not resolved. Germline V gene lookup returns CDR1 SNHLY and CDR2 FYNNEI. The CDR3 contains 12 residues. V shed 6 bases and J shed 0 bases, with 3 bases lying between them. The DNA of the CDR3 is TGTGCCAGCAGACATAGCAATCAGCCCCAGCATTTT. Translating it yields CASRHSNQPQHF.

The chain couples TRBV11-2 to TRBJ1-5; D unclear. V was trimmed by 0 bases and J by 9 bases, leaving 9 bases between them. The CDR3 extends over 13 amino acids. Germline V gene data show CDR1 as SGHAT and CDR2 as FQNNGV. This CDR3 is CASSLDLTWPQHF. The CDR3 coding sequence is TGTGCCAGCAGCTTAGATCTAACTTGGCCCCAGCATTTT.

The chain recombines TRBV12-3 or TRBV12-4 with TRBJ1-1, with D maybe TRBD1 (5 bases). The CDR3 loop spans 12 amino acids. V was pared by 5 bases and J by 10 bases, with 14 bases between. CDR3 nucleotides: TGTGCCAGCAGTAAAGAAGGGGTTGTAGCTTTCTTT. Translated: CASSKEGVVAFF.

This chain joins TRBV11-3 and TRBJ2-7; D is unclear. Trimming pared 0 bases from V and 3 bases from J, leaving 3 bases between. Per the germline V gene, CDR1 is SGHNT and CDR2 is YENEEA. This CDR3 is built from 12 residues. CDR3: CASSLDSYEQYF. The CDR3, as DNA: TGTGCCAGCAGCTTAGACAGCTACGAGCAGTACTTC.

The chain recombines TRBV21-1 with TRBJ2-7; the D segment call TRBD1 is taken from the table without a DNA check. TRBV21-1 is labeled a pseudogene. The CDR3 contains 16 residues. The CDR3 reads CASSKATQGSSYEQYF. In DNA, the CDR3 is TGTGCCAGCAGCAAAGCAACACAGGGAAGCTCCTACGAGCAGTACTTC.

The V gene is TRBV9, the J gene TRBJ2-2, with D perhaps matching TRBD2 (6 bases). Germline CDR1 and CDR2: SGDLS and YYNGEE. CDR3 length: 15 amino acids. The V and J ends lost 4 bases and 6 bases respectively, with 16 bases between them. The CDR3 spells CASSPLGGEAGELFF. The DNA of the CDR3 is TGTGCCAGCAGCCCTCTCGGCGGGGAGGCCGGGGAGCTGTTTTTT.

The chain carries TRBV5-6 and TRBJ1-1; D perhaps matches TRBD1 (5 bases). CDR3 length equals 14 residues. The V end was cut by 5 bases, the J end by 4 bases, with 15 bases between. CDR1 and CDR2 from the germline V gene are SGHDT and YYEEEE. The CDR3 DNA reads TGTGCCAGCAGTCTGTGGGGCAGGAGCACTGAAGCTTTCTTT. This sequence encodes CASSLWGRSTEAFF.

This clone showed up just a few times. The chain couples TRBV6-6 to TRBJ2-1; TRBD2 aligns across 10 bases. V dropped 6 bases and J dropped 4; count of bases not matched to a gene: 9. This CDR3 comprises 16 residues. Germline CDR1 and CDR2: MNHNY and SVGAGI (reference sequence). CDR3 in amino acids: CASSRYSGGFYNEQFF. The CDR3, as DNA: TGTGCCAGCAGCAGATATAGCGGGGGGTTTTACAATGAGCAGTTCTTC.

The rearrangement uses TRBV25-1 and TRBJ2-5, with TRBD2 identical over 12 bases. Unmatched junction bases numbered 6, after V lost 3 bases and J lost 4 bases. This CDR3 comprises 16 residues. Per the germline V gene, CDR1 is MGHDK and CDR2 is SYGVNS. The CDR3 coding sequence is TGTGCCAGCAGTGAGCTAGCGGGGGGGCAGAGAGAGACCCAGTACTTC. This translates into CASSELAGGQRETQYF.

This rearrangement joins TRBV5-4 to TRBJ1-2; D uncertain. The V gene lost 0 bases and the J gene lost 8 bases, with 11 bases spanning the gap. Germline V gives CDR1 SGHNT, CDR2 YYREEE (reference sequence). The CDR3 totals 13 residues. The CDR3 sequence is CASSLADQEGYTF. CDR3 sequence (DNA): TGTGCCAGCAGCTTGGCCGACCAGGAAGGCTACACCTTC. Full variable domain (rest looked up from reference TRBV5-4 and TRBJ1-2): ETGVTQSPTHLIKTRGQQVTLRCSSQSGHNTVSWYQQALGQGPQFIFQYYREEENGRGNFPPRFSGLQFPNYSSELNVNALELDDSALYLCASSLADQEGYTFGSGTRLTVV.

The chain combines TRBV4-3 with TRBJ2-7; perhaps TRBD2 as D (7 bases). The V end was cut by 4 bases, the J end by 3 bases, with 13 bases between. The germline V gene has CDR1 LGHNA and CDR2 YSLEER. The CDR3 extends over 14 amino acids. Written as DNA, the CDR3 is TGCGCCAGCAGCCCGTCGAGGGGGGGCTACGAGCAGTACTTC. It codes for CASSPSRGGYEQYF.

The chain uses TRBV6-1 and TRBJ1-5, with D maybe TRBD1 (5 bases). Germline CDR1 MNHNS, CDR2 SASEGT. Trimming left V 0 bases short and J 6 bases short, with 12 bases between. The CDR3 runs 15 residues. The CDR3: CASSEAAGGVQPQHF. In DNA, the CDR3 is TGTGCCAGCAGTGAAGCGGCAGGAGGGGTTCAGCCCCAGCATTTT.

CDR3 in amino acids: CASGTITSGGAGEQFF. The CDR3 DNA reads TGTGCTAGTGGTACTATAACTAGCGGGGGGGCTGGTGAGCAGTTCTTC. V is TRBV12-5 and J is TRBJ2-1, with 13 positions matching TRBD2. From germline, CDR1 is LGHNT and CDR2 FRNRAP. Unmatched junction bases numbered 10, after V lost 5 bases and J lost 9 bases. The CDR3 length is 16 residues.

The V and J genes are TRBV6-5 and TRBJ2-3; TRBD2 matches 11 bases. There are 16 residues in the CDR3. Germline CDR1 reads MNHEY; CDR2 reads SVGAGI. J lost 4 bases, V lost 0 bases, and 3 bases had no gene match. In DNA, the CDR3 is TGTGCCAGCAGTTACTCGAGTAGCGGGGGGGCAGATACGCAGTATTTT. Protein sequence: CASSYSSSGGADTQYF.